This T cell receptor (beta chain) was identified during a study of CD8+CD57+ T cells in acquired aplastic anemia listed by TCRdb under 2018. Regarding the research as a whole: A mean of about 3.2 ug of DNA, ranging from roughly 0.18 to 30 ug, was extracted from sorted CD4+ and CD8+ cells. Mean read counts for healthy donor samples were 9 million to 10.8 million for CD4+ cells and fewer than 12 million for CD8+ cells.

Profiling of TCR beta VDJ combinations and CDR3 sequences used genomic DNA as the template. An Illumina HiSeq 2000 was the platform used for TCR repertoire sequencing. The original pipeline was this. Repertoire assessment relied on Simpson's diversity index, CDR3 size and DJ length profiles, and TRBV/TRBJ rearrangement plots. The most abundant DNA sequence in the deep sequencing data was defined as the immunodominant clone. CDR3 amino acid sequences were screened for sharing across subjects and were compared with published repertoires and the VDJdb database. In-frame beta chains were kept once TCRdb had trimmed the public reads at Q25 with fastp and called clones with MiXCR. Identical CDR3 protein sequences are pooled into one entry, listed with their most common genes and DNA. These V and J calls derive from TCRdb rather than the authors' analysis. The sample profile shows approximately 160,000 distinct CDR3 sequences; 35% to 55% of them were found once. The ten largest make up 0.9% to 1.2% of the sample.

Beyond this particular receptor, the publication reports: Patients and healthy controls showed no significant difference in CD8+ Simpson's diversity (P=0.060). Although around 30 CD8+ CDR3 sequences were shared by patients and controls, these sequences appeared highly expressed in patients and within the immunodominant clones of patients.

Reading from cysteine to phenylalanine, the CDR3 counts 18 amino acids. This entry keeps only the CDR3 DNA: 54 bases, framed from base 1. Trimmed from V: 5 bases; trimmed from J: 8 bases; junction bases lacking a gene match: 21. In this study, sorted CD4+ and CD8+ T cells from the blood of healthy subjects and of severe aplastic anemia patients had their TCR repertoires deep-sequenced. Ficoll-Paque density gradient centrifugation was used to isolate peripheral blood mononuclear cells. CD4+ and CD8+ T cells were sorted by FACS or magnetic beads before DNA extraction. This clonotype occurred many times. The specificity of this receptor is unknown. No base quality values were provided; no much bigger clone lies one nucleotide off.

Rearrangement joined TRBV12-3 or TRBV12-4 to TRBJ2-3, with TRBD2 matching 8 junction bases. The TCR comes from a human donor in good health. Specimen: sorted CD4+, CD8+, or CD8+CD57+ T cells (not recorded which) from PBMCs. The CDR3 protein is CASSPATGLAVSSPTQYF. The sequenced DNA: TGTGCCAGCAGTCCCGCAACCGGACTAGCCGTTAGTAGTCCTACGCAGTATTTT.